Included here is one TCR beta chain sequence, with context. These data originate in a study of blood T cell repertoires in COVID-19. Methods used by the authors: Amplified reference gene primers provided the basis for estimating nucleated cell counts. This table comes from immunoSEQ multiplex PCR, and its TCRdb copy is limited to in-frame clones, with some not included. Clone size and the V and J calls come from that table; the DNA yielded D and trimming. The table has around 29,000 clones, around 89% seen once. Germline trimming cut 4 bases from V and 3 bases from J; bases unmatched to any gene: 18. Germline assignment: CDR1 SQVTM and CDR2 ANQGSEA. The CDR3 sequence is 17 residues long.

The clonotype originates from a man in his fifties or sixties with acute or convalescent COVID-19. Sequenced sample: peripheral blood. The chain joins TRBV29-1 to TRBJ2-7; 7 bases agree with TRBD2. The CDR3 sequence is CSVVWAGVIGADYEQYF. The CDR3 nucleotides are TGCAGCGTTGTCTGGGCGGGAGTTATAGGGGCGGACTACGAGCAGTACTTC.